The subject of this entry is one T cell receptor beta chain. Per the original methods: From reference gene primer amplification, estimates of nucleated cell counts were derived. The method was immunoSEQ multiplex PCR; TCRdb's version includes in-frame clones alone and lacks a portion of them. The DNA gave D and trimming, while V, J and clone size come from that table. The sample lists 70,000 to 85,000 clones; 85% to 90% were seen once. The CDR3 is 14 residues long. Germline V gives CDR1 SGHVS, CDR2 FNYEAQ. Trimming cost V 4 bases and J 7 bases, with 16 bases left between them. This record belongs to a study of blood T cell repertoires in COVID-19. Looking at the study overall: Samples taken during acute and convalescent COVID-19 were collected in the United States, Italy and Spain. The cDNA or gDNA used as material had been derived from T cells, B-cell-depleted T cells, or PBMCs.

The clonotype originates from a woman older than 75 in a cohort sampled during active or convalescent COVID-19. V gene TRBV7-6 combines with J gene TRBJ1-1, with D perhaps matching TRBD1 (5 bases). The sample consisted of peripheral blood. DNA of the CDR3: TGTGCCAGCAGCTCACTTCGGGGGTGGGGTGAAGCTTTCTTT. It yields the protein CASSSLRGWGEAFF.